This TCR beta chain comes out of a study of breast tumors, draining lymph nodes, adjacent tissues. Samples came from axillary lymph nodes draining the breast cancer. V lost 8 bases and J 5 bases, leaving 20 bases between the germline ends. Germline V gene lookup returns CDR1 LNHNV and CDR2 YYDKDF (reference sequence). CDR3 length equals 15 residues. TCRdb re-derived calls from the multiplex PCR reads in MiXCR, one entry per CDR3 protein. The table shows 75,000 to 100,000 distinct CDR3 sequences, with roughly 19% occurring only once. This clonotype appeared many times. Sample: axillary lymph node tissue. The sequence derives from a female donor with breast cancer. Some clones in this sample may be carry-over from other donors' samples. This sequence joins TRBV15 and TRBJ2-3; tentatively, D is TRBD2 (7 bases). The CDR3 loop reads CATGPSGPGVDTQYF. CDR3 nucleotide sequence: TGTGCCACCGGACCTAGCGGACCAGGGGTAGATACGCAGTATTTT.